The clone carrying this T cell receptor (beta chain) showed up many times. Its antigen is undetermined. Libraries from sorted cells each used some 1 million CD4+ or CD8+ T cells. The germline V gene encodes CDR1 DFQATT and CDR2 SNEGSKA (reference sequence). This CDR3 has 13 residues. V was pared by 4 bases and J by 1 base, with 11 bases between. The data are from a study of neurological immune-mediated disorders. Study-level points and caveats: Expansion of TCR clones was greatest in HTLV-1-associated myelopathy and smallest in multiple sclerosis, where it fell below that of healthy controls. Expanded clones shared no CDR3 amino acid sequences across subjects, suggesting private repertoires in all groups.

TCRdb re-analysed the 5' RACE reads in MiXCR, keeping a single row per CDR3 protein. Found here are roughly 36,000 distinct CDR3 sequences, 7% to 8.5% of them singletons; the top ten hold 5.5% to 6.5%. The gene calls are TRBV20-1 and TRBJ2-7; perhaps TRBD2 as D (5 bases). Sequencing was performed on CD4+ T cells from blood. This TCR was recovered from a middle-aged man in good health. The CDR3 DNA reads TGCAGTGCTAACCTACTAGGGTCCTACGAGCAGTACTTC. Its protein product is CSANLLGSYEQYF.